One sample yielded the 27 T cell receptor beta chains listed below, sequenced in a study of T cell responses to AZD1222 COVID-19 vaccine (dated by TCRdb to about 2021). Reading the label with the study, this specimen's time point is: about 28 days (+/-7) after the second vaccine dose. Libraries came from the immunoSEQ multiplex PCR assay. TCRdb limited this immuneACCESS table to in-frame rearrangements with V and J called. A share of clones is missing; checked studies link under half to unresolved V genes, and the rest is unexplained. In this sample the table shows 130,000 to 150,000 clones, 86% of which occur a single time. The ten largest make up approximately 5% of the sample. The sequencing here drew on peripheral blood, taken 28 days after the second AZD1222 dose. These receptors all stem from an adult who received the AZD1222 COVID-19 vaccine.

CDR3 DNA: TGTGCCAGCAGCCCGTCGCCTCCCTATAGCACAGATACGCAGTATTTT. Its protein is CASSPSPPYSTDTQYF. V and J are TRBV27 and TRBJ2-3; the D is unclear. Germline CDR1 MNHEY, CDR2 SMNVEV (reference sequence). The CDR3 is 16 amino acids. V lost 6 bases, J lost 0 bases, and 16 bases lay in between.

This chain joins TRBV15 and TRBJ2-1; D not certain. CDR3 length: 14 residues. Trimming stripped 11 bases from V and 0 bases from J, with 14 bases between. The V gene's germline CDR1 is LNHNV and CDR2 YYDKDF (reference sequence). The CDR3 coding sequence is TGTGCCTCACGAGATCCGAGCTCCTACAATGAGCAGTTCTTC. Protein sequence: CASRDPSSYNEQFF.

The V and J genes are TRBV6-5 and TRBJ1-6, with D possibly TRBD1 on 5 matching bases. Germline CDR1 MNHEY, CDR2 SVGAGI. V was pared by 7 bases and J by 7 bases, with 14 bases between. The CDR3 length is 14 residues. The CDR3 DNA reads TGTGCCAGCAAGCTGGGGGGTTCGAATTCACCCCTCCACTTT. As protein: CASKLGGSNSPLHF.

The rearrangement joins TRBV4-1 to TRBJ2-3; the D is unclear. This CDR3 spans 16 amino acids. Trimming shortened V by 4 bases and J by 3 bases, and 17 bases separated the two germline ends. In germline, CDR1 is MGHRA, CDR2 YSYEKL. The CDR3 sequence is CASSPFSNRATDTQYF. The CDR3 bases are TGCGCCAGCAGCCCCTTTTCCAACCGTGCTACAGATACGCAGTATTTT.

The CDR3 sequence: CASSLAQGANSPLHF. The CDR3 DNA reads TGCGCCAGCAGCTTGGCACAGGGGGCGAATTCACCCCTCCACTTT. The chain links TRBV5-1 to TRBJ1-6, with 9 nucleotides matching TRBD1. V dropped 0 bases and J dropped 7; count of bases not matched to a gene: 2. CDR1 is SGHRS and CDR2 is YFSETQ in the germline V gene. The CDR3 consists of 15 residues.

DNA of the CDR3: TGTGCCTGGAGCCGGCAGGGCCCCAATCAGCCCCAGCATTTT. Its protein is CAWSRQGPNQPQHF. The rearrangement links TRBV30 to TRBJ1-5; TRBD1 is a possible D gene (5 bases). The CDR3 is 14 residues long. The ends were cut back, 3 bases at V and 3 bases at J, with 12 bases in the middle. CDR1 and CDR2 (germline): GTSNPN, SVGIG (reference sequence).

The rearrangement links TRBV9 to TRBJ1-4; no definite D call. This CDR3 contains 13 residues. The ends were cut back, 4 bases at V and 3 bases at J, with 7 bases in the middle. Germline V CDR1 and CDR2: SGDLS, YYNGEE. This CDR3 reads CASSPGPNEKLFF. The CDR3 region has the DNA TGTGCCAGCAGCCCCGGGCCTAATGAAAAACTGTTTTTT.

This clone was recorded once. The J gene is TRBJ1-1, the V gene TRBV19, with D unresolved. Germline CDR1 is LNHDA and CDR2 is SQIVND (reference sequence). This CDR3 region has 13 residues. V gave up 7 bases and J gave up 1 base, with 10 bases separating them. The CDR3 loop is CASNGQKNTEAFF. The CDR3 bases are TGTGCCAGTAATGGTCAGAAGAACACTGAAGCTTTCTTT.

The chain recombines TRBV27 with TRBJ1-1; no definite D call. CDR1 and CDR2 (germline): MNHEY, SMNVEV (reference sequence). This CDR3 is built from 14 residues. V lost 2 bases, J lost 4 bases, and 11 bases lay in between. The CDR3 DNA sequence: TGTGCCAGCAGTTTAAGAGGGTTAGGCACTGAAGCTTTCTTT. Amino acid sequence: CASSLRGLGTEAFF.

The chain joins TRBV21-1 to TRBJ1-1; TRBD1, the D gene given by the table, was not confirmed from the DNA. TRBV21-1 is flagged as a pseudogene. The CDR3 sequence is 15 residues long. The CDR3: CASSLNWHRDTEAFF. In DNA form, the CDR3 reads TGTGCCAGCAGCTTAAACTGGCACAGGGACACTGAAGCTTTCTTT.

The gene calls are TRBV4-1 and TRBJ2-5; possibly TRBD2 for D (5 bases). This CDR3 is built from 14 residues. V lost 1 base to trimming and J lost 5 bases, with 11 bases between them. Germline V CDR1 and CDR2: MGHRA, YSYEKL. The CDR3 DNA reads TGCGCCAGCAGCCAAGGGAGCTCGGGGGAGACCCAGTACTTC. As protein: CASSQGSSGETQYF.

The genes are TRBV18 and TRBJ2-7, with unresolved D. V lost 1 base, J lost 0 bases, and 10 bases lay in between. This CDR3 contains 15 residues. Germline V gene data show CDR1 as KGHSH and CDR2 as LQKENI. CDR3 nucleotides: TGTGCCAGCTCACCACGTAACACAGACTCCTACGAGCAGTACTTC. Its protein product is CASSPRNTDSYEQYF.

V and J are TRBV25-1 and TRBJ2-3, with a weak D call TRBD2 (6 bases). The V end was cut by 0 bases, the J end by 4 bases, with 17 bases between. Germline V CDR1 and CDR2: MGHDK, SYGVNS. The CDR3 is made up of 17 amino acids. CDR3: CASSEYVKGGWSDTQYF. The CDR3, as DNA: TGTGCCAGCAGTGAATATGTAAAGGGAGGATGGTCAGATACGCAGTATTTT.

V gene TRBV18 combines with J gene TRBJ1-5; D is uncertain. In germline, CDR1 is KGHSH, CDR2 LQKENI. Trimming shortened V by 2 bases and J by 5 bases, and 19 bases separated the two germline ends. The CDR3 consists of 17 residues. This CDR3 is CASSPTSPALLDQPQHF. DNA of the CDR3: TGTGCCAGCTCACCAACTTCTCCGGCGCTCTTGGATCAGCCCCAGCATTTT.

This clone was counted once. The V call is TRBV19, the J call TRBJ1-5; the match to TRBD1 covers 10 bases. The V gene's germline CDR1 is LNHDA and CDR2 SQIVND (reference sequence). This CDR3 has 17 amino acids. The trim removed 5 bases at V and 6 bases at J, leaving 13 bases unmatched. The CDR3 DNA sequence: TGTGCCAGTAGTTCATCGTTGGGGACAGGGGCGGGTCAGCCCCAGCATTTT. As protein: CASSSSLGTGAGQPQHF.

The chain couples TRBV7-2 to TRBJ1-5, with D uncertain. CDR1 SGHTA and CDR2 FQGNSA come from the germline V gene. The CDR3 sequence is 15 residues long. V was clipped by 1 base and J by 5 bases, with 12 bases between them. The CDR3 reads CASSLVPESYQPQHF. The CDR3 DNA follows: TGTGCCAGCAGCTTAGTCCCCGAAAGCTATCAGCCCCAGCATTTT.

CDR3 sequence: CAISESPIDSGGVPTGGEQFF. The CDR3 DNA follows: TGTGCCATCAGTGAGTCGCCCATCGATAGCGGGGGCGTCCCAACGGGCGGTGAGCAGTTCTTC. V is TRBV10-3 and J is TRBJ2-1; 9 bases agree with TRBD2. The J segment lost 9 bases and the V segment lost 0 bases, leaving 24 bases of the junction unmatched. This CDR3 spans 21 amino acids. Germline V gene data show CDR1 as ENHRY and CDR2 as SYGVKD.

This clone has a single count. In DNA, the CDR3 is TGTGCCAGCAGCGCCACAGGAGTCGCAAACTATGGCTACACCTTC. This codes for CASSATGVANYGYTF. This rearrangement joins TRBV9 to TRBJ1-2; TRBD1 is a possible D gene (5 bases). CDR1 and CDR2 (germline): SGDLS, YYNGEE. The CDR3 contains 15 residues. The V and J ends lost 3 bases and 2 bases respectively, with 14 bases between them.

The chain recombines TRBV5-1 with TRBJ2-7; 10 nucleotides align to TRBD2. V was clipped by 6 bases and J by 5 bases; unmatched bases: 8. The CDR3 has 14 amino acids. The germline CDR1 and CDR2 sequences are SGHRS and YFSETQ. The DNA for the CDR3 is TGCGCCAGCACCGGGCCTAGCGGGAGCCACGAGCAGTACTTC. It translates to CASTGPSGSHEQYF. The full variable domain, with the rest looked up from reference TRBV5-1 and TRBJ2-7, is KAGVTQTPRYLIKTRGQQVTLSCSPISGHRSVSWYQQTPGQGLQFLFEYFSETQRNKGNFPGRFSGRQFSNSRSEMNVSTLELGDSALYLCASTGPSGSHEQYFGPGTRLTVT.

This chain links TRBV18 with TRBJ1-1; a weak D match, TRBD1 (5 bases). The CDR3 extends over 15 amino acids. Germline CDR1 is KGHSH and CDR2 is LQKENI. V lost 3 bases and J lost 4, with 15 bases in between. As DNA, the CDR3 is TGTGCCAGCTCACCCGGGACCGCGTCGGCCACTGAAGCTTTCTTT. Translating it yields CASSPGTASATEAFF.

J is TRBJ1-6 and V is TRBV19; 7 nucleotides agree with TRBD1. V was pared by 5 bases and J by 10 bases, with 8 bases of the junction left unmatched. The CDR3 totals 14 residues. The V gene's germline CDR1 is LNHDA and CDR2 SQIVND (reference sequence). The DNA of the CDR3 is TGTGCCAGTAGTTCCCGGGGAGGGGGCTCACCCCTCCACTTT. Translated, it gives CASSSRGGGSPLHF. The whole variable domain, remainder taken from reference TRBV19 and TRBJ1-6, is DGGITQSPKYLFRKEGQNVTLSCEQNLNHDAMYWYRQDPGQGLRLIYYSQIVNDFQKGDIAEGYSVSREKKESFPLTVTSAQKNPTAFYLCASSSRGGGSPLHFGNGTRLTVT.

This clone has only one observation. V gene TRBV28 combines with J gene TRBJ1-4; perhaps TRBD1 as D (6 bases). This CDR3 has 16 residues. Germline CDR1 MDHEN, CDR2 SYDVKM. Trimming removed 5 bases at V and 2 bases at J, with 15 bases between. In DNA form, the CDR3 reads TGTGCCAGCAGTCCCCTTTACGGGGGCACTAATGAAAAACTGTTTTTT. It is translated as CASSPLYGGTNEKLFF.

The chain links TRBV28 to TRBJ2-7; D assignment may be TRBD1 or TRBD2 (5 bases each). The V gene lost 2 bases and the J gene lost 3 bases, with 11 bases spanning the gap. The CDR3 consists of 14 residues. Germline assignment: CDR1 MDHEN and CDR2 SYDVKM. Here the CDR3 DNA reads TGTGCCAGCAGTTTAGTCGGTGGGGGCTACGAGCAGTACTTC. Its translation is CASSLVGGGYEQYF.

V and J are TRBV5-1 and TRBJ2-3, with D tentatively TRBD2 (6 bases). The V end was cut by 4 bases, the J end by 1 base, with 19 bases between. CDR1 and CDR2 (germline): SGHRS, YFSETQ. CDR3 length equals 17 residues. The CDR3 sequence is CASSLNPGTSGTDTQYF. The CDR3, as DNA: TGCGCCAGCAGCCTTAATCCCGGGACTTCGGGCACAGATACGCAGTATTTT.

This chain connects TRBV5-4 to TRBJ2-7; TRBD1 agrees at 12 bases. J gave up 6 bases and V 4 bases, and 11 bases lay outside the gene matches. The CDR3 is 16 amino acids. Germline V gives CDR1 SGHNT, CDR2 YYREEE (reference sequence). The CDR3 sequence is CASSAPGQGALREQYF. CDR3 coding DNA: TGTGCCAGCAGCGCCCCGGGACAGGGGGCCCTCCGCGAGCAGTACTTC.

V and J are TRBV19 and TRBJ2-2; D may match TRBD1 or TRBD2 (5 bases each). Trimming took off 9 bases at V and 6 bases at J, with 20 bases between the two ends. This CDR3 is 15 amino acids long. The germline V gene encodes CDR1 LNHDA and CDR2 SQIVND (reference sequence). CDR3 sequence: CASRYEGNVAGELFF. CDR3 nucleotides: TGTGCCAGCCGATACGAGGGGAATGTCGCCGGGGAGCTGTTTTTT.

Turning to this clone: One end of the junction is discordant with germline, which a read error may explain. The rearrangement uses TRBV6-1 and TRBJ2-2, with 10 bases identical to TRBD2. The CDR3 has 16 amino acids. Per the germline V gene, CDR1 is MNHNS and CDR2 is SASEGT. Written as DNA, the CDR3 is TGTGCCAGCAGTCAAGCGGGGGGGACGTACACCGGGGAGCTGTTTTTT. Residues: CASSQAGGTYTGELFF.